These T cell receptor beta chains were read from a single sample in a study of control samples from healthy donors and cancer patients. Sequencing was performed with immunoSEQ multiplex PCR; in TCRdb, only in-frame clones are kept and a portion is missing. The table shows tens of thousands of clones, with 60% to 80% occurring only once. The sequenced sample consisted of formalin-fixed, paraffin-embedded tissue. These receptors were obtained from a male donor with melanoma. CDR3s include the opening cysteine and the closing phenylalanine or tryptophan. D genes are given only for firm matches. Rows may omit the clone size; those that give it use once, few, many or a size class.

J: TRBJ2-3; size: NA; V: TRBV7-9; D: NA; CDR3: CASSLTIADKDKTDTQYF; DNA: TGTGCCAGCAGCTTAACGATAGCTGACAAGGATAAAACAGATACGCAGTATTTT
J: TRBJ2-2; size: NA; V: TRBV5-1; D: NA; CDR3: CASSLRQGPDGGELFF; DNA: TGCGCCAGCAGCTTGCGACAAGGACCGGACGGAGGGGAGCTGTTTTTT
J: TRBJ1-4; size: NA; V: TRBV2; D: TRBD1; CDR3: CASRDDRGLGEKLFF; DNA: TGTGCCAGCAGGGACGACAGGGGGCTTGGTGAAAAACTGTTTTTT
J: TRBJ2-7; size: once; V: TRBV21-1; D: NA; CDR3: CASSSLAGSYEQYF; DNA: TGTGCCAGCAGCTCACTAGCGGGATCCTACGAGCAGTACTTC
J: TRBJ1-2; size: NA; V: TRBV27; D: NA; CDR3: CASSSRGATVYGYTF; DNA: TGTGCCAGCAGCTCGCGGGGGGCGACTGTCTATGGCTACACCTTC
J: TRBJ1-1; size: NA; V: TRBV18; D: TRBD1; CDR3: CASTGQANTEAFF; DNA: TGTGCCAGCACGGGACAGGCTAACACTGAAGCTTTCTTT
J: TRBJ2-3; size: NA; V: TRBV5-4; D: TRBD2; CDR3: CASSLSLAGARVQYF; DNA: TGTGCCAGCAGCTTGTCCCTAGCGGGGGCTAGGGTGCAGTATTTT
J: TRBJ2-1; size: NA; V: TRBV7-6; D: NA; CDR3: CASSSTIGEQFF; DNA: TGTGCCAGCAGCTCTACAATAGGTGAGCAGTTCTTC
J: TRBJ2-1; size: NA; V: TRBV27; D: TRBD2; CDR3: CASSSGRLAGNNKQFF; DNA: TGTGCCAGCAGTTCCGGGAGACTAGCGGGGAACAATAAGCAGTTCTTC
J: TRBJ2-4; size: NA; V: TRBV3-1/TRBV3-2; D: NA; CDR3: CASSKTPALAKNIQYF; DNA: TGTGCCAGCAGCAAAACCCCGGCCTTAGCCAAAAACATTCAGTACTTC
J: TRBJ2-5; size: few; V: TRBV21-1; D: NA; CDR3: CASTGTSGGKGETQYF; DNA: TGTGCCTCAACCGGGACTAGCGGGGGAAAGGGCGAGACCCAGTACTTC
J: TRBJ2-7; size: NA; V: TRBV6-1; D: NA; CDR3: CASSEDRVGLGQQYF; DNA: TGTGCCAGCAGTGAAGACAGGGTCGGTCTGGGCCAACAGTACTTC
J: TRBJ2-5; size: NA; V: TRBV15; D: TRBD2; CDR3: CATSKATPGLAGGETQYF; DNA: TGTGCCACCAGCAAAGCTACGCCGGGACTAGCGGGAGGGGAGACCCAGTACTTC
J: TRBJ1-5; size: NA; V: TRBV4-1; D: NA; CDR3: CASSQGSGSFNQPQHF; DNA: TGCGCCAGCAGCCAAGGGTCGGGCTCGTTTAATCAGCCCCAGCATTTT
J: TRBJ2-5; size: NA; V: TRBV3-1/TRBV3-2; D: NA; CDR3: CASSQDLLAQETQYF; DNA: TGTGCCAGCAGCCAAGATTTACTAGCCCAAGAGACCCAGTACTTC
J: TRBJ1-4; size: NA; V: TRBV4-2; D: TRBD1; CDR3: CASSVRQGINEKLFF; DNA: TGTGCCAGCAGCGTCCGACAGGGGATTAATGAAAAACTGTTTTTT
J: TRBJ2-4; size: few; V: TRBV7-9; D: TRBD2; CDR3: CASSNPGGNIQYF; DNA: TGTGCCAGCAGCAACCCGGGAGGGAACATTCAGTACTTC
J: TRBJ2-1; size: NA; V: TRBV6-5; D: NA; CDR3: CASSPPSEQFF; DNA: TGTGCCAGCAGTCCCCCCTCTGAGCAGTTCTTC
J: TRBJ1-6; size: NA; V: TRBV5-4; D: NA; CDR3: CASSLSRDPYNSPLHF; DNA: TGTGCCAGCAGCTTGTCCCGGGACCCCTATAATTCACCCCTCCACTTT
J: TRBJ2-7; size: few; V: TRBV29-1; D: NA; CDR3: CSVGVGLQEQYF; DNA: TGCAGCGTTGGAGTGGGGCTTCAAGAGCAGTACTTC
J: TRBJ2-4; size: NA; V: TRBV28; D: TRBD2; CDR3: CASSFGGRNIQYF; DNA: TGTGCCAGCAGTTTCGGCGGGAGGAACATTCAGTACTTC
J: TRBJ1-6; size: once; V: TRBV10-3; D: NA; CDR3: CAISAGVESPLHF; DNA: TGTGCCATCAGTGCAGGGGTAGAATCACCCCTCCACTTT
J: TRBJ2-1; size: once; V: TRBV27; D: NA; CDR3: CASSLKTGINEQFF; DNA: TGTGCCAGCAGTTTGAAGACTGGAATCAATGAGCAGTTCTTC
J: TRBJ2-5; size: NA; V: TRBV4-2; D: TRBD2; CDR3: CASSQVVAAGDPQYF; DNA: TGTGCCAGCAGCCAAGTTGTTGCAGCGGGAGATCCCCAGTACTTC
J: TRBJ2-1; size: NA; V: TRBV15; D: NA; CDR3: CATSRDGGFNEQFF; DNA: TGTGCCACCAGCAGAGATGGGGGGTTCAATGAGCAGTTCTTC
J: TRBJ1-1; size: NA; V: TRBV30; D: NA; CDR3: CAWSTGIMNTEAFF; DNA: TGTGCCTGGAGTACAGGGATAATGAACACTGAAGCTTTCTTT
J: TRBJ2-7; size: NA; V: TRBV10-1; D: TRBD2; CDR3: CASSHRTSGKVEQYF; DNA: TGCGCCAGCAGCCACCGGACTAGCGGGAAAGTCGAGCAGTACTTC
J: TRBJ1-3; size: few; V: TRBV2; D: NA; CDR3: CASSDMRDSGNTIYF; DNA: TGTGCCAGCAGTGATATGAGGGACTCTGGAAACACCATATATTTT
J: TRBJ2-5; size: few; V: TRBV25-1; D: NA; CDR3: CASGIPGLETQYF; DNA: TGTGCCAGCGGAATCCCGGGACTAGAGACCCAGTACTTC
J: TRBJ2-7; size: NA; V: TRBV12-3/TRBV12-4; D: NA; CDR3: CASRGKAHYEQYF; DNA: TGTGCCAGCAGAGGAAAGGCCCACTACGAGCAGTACTTC
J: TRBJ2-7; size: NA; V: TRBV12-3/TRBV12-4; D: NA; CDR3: CASSLRDSYEQYF; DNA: TGTGCCAGCAGTCTGAGGGATTCCTACGAGCAGTACTTC
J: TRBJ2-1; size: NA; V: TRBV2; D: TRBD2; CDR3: CASSGGSGLYNEQFF; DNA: TGTGCCAGCAGTGGAGGTAGCGGGCTTTACAATGAGCAGTTCTTC
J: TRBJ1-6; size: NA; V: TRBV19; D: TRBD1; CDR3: CASRDSGQGSPLHF; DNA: TGTGCCAGTAGGGATTCGGGACAGGGTTCACCCCTCCACTTT
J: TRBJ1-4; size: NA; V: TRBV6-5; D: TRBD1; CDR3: CASRTGATNEKLFF; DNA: TGTGCCAGCAGAACAGGGGCAACTAATGAAAAACTGTTTTTT
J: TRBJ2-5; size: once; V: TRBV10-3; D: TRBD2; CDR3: CAIRTGSGRRVGETQYF; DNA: TGTGCCATCAGGACAGGGAGCGGGAGGAGAGTCGGGGAGACCCAGTACTTC
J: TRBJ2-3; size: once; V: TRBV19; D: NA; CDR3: CASTSTDTQYF; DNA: TGTGCCAGCACTAGCACAGATACGCAGTATTTT
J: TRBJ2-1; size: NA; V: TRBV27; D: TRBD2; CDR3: CTSSYPGLAGNEQFF; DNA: TGTACCAGCAGTTACCCGGGACTAGCGGGCAATGAGCAGTTCTTC
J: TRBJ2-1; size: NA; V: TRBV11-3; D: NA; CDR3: CASSLGGEQFF; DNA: TGTGCCAGCAGCTTAGGTGGCGAGCAGTTCTTC
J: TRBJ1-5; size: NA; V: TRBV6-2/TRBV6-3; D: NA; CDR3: CASSYTDRIYNQPQHF; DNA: TGTGCCAGCAGTTACACAGACAGGATTTACAATCAGCCCCAGCATTTT
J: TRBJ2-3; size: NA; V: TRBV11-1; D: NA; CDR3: CASSLGERSSTDTQYF; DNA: TGTGCCAGCAGCTTAGGGGAGCGCTCTAGCACAGATACGCAGTATTTT
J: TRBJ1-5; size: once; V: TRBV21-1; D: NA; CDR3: CASSPPEGNQPQHF; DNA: TGTGCCAGCAGCCCGCCGGAGGGCAATCAGCCCCAGCATTTT
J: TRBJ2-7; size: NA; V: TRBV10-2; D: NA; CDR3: CASRDLAYEQYF; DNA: TGCGCAAGCCGAGATTTAGCCTACGAGCAGTACTTC
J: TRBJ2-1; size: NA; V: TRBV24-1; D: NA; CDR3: CATSDPGPNGNEQFF; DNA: TGTGCCACCAGTGATCCCGGGCCGAACGGCAATGAGCAGTTCTTC
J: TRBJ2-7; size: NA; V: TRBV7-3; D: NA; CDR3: CASSKTGSYEQYF; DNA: TGTGCCAGCAGTAAAACAGGCTCCTACGAGCAGTACTTC
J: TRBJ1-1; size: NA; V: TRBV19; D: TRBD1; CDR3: CASSLGWTGEDTEAFF; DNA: TGTGCCAGTAGTCTCGGATGGACAGGGGAGGACACTGAAGCTTTCTTT
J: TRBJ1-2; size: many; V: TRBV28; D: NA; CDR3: CASSFEGHRGYTF; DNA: TGTGCCAGCAGTTTCGAGGGTCACAGGGGCTACACCTTC
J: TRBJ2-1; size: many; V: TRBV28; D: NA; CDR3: CASSLLLDEQFF; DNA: TGTGCCAGCAGTTTATTATTGGATGAGCAGTTCTTC
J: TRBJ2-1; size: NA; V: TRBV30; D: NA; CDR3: CAWSPSTRSSYNEQFF; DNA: TGTGCCTGGAGTCCATCTACTAGAAGCTCCTACAATGAGCAGTTCTTC
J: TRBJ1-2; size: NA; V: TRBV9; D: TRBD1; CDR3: CASSVTDRGEGYTF; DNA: TGTGCCAGCAGCGTGACCGACAGGGGGGAAGGCTACACCTTC
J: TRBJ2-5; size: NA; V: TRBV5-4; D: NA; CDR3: CASSFLGGQETQYF; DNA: TGTGCCAGCAGCTTCCTTGGAGGCCAAGAGACCCAGTACTTC
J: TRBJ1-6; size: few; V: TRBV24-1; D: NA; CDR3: CATSAGRGGGSSLHF; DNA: TGTGCCACCAGTGCCGGTAGGGGGGGAGGAAGTTCCCTCCACTTT
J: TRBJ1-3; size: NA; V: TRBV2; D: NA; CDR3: CASRLEGTGGNTIYF; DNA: TGTGCCAGCAGGCTCGAGGGGACCGGCGGAAACACCATATATTTT
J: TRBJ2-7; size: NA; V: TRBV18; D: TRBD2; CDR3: CASSPGGAGVYEQYF; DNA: TGTGCCAGCTCACCGGGGGGAGCGGGAGTCTACGAGCAGTACTTC
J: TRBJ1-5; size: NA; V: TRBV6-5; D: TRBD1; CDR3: CASNRDRGGQPQHF; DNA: TGTGCCAGCAACCGGGACAGGGGGGGTCAGCCCCAGCATTTT